Following are 21 T cell receptor beta chains from one sample sequenced in a study of blood T cells in healthy people across ages. Sample-barcoded 5' priming and a J-beta primer mix drove a second PCR of roughly 6 to 12 cycles. TCRdb reanalysed the 5' RACE reads using MiXCR and keeps one entry per CDR3 protein. The table shows some 780,000 distinct CDR3 sequences, with approximately 53% occurring only once. Source material: blood. Receptor source: a middle-aged man in good health.

The sample holds many counts of this clonotype. The CDR3 sequence: CSADERGTSGNNEQFF. The CDR3 DNA reads as TGCAGTGCGGATGAGAGGGGGACTAGCGGAAACAATGAGCAGTTCTTC. The chain carries TRBV20-1 and TRBJ2-1; 11 bases match TRBD2. J was trimmed by 5 bases and V by 6 bases; bases with no gene match: 12. The germline CDR1 and CDR2 sequences are DFQATT and SNEGSKA (reference sequence). The CDR3 is made up of 16 amino acids.

The CDR3 DNA sequence: TGTGCCACCGCAGGGGGGACAGGGGGATACGAGCAGTACTTC. Translating it yields CATAGGTGGYEQYF. The genes are TRBV19 and TRBJ2-7, with 11 bases that match TRBD1. The V gene's germline CDR1 is LNHDA and CDR2 SQIVND (reference sequence). This CDR3 has 14 amino acids. V trimming: 10 bases; J trimming: 4 bases; junction bases outside the gene matches: 9. The complete variable domain, with remaining parts taken from reference TRBV19 and TRBJ2-7, reads DGGITQSPKYLFRKEGQNVTLSCEQNLNHDAMYWYRQDPGQGLRLIYYSQIVNDFQKGDIAEGYSVSREKKESFPLTVTSAQKNPTAFYLCATAGGTGGYEQYFGPGTRLTVT.

This clonotype was picked up one time. The CDR3 DNA reads TGTGCCAGCAGTTACGCTACGGCAGGCCCTAATGAAAAACTGTTTTTT. Translated, it gives CASSYATAGPNEKLFF. The chain combines TRBV6-6 with TRBJ1-4; D call uncertain. Between the trimmed V and J ends, which lost 2 bases and 3 bases, there was a span of 13 bases. The length of the CDR3 is 16 residues. Per germline, CDR1 MNHNY and CDR2 SVGAGI (reference sequence).

This clonotype has only one observation. The chain combines TRBV4-2 with TRBJ2-7, with TRBD1 as a possible D gene (6 bases). The V gene's germline CDR1 is LGHNA and CDR2 YNFKEQ. The CDR3 has 17 amino acids. V lost 0 bases, J lost 7 bases, and 22 bases lay in between. The CDR3 loop is CASSQDPSGQFFREQYF. The CDR3 DNA is TGTGCCAGCAGCCAAGATCCGAGCGGACAGTTTTTTAGGGAGCAGTACTTC.

Only a few counts were recorded for this clonotype. This chain connects TRBV20-1 to TRBJ2-4; D might be TRBD2 (5 bases). In germline, CDR1 is DFQATT, CDR2 SNEGSKA (reference sequence). The ends were cut back, 3 bases at V and 3 bases at J, with 18 bases in the middle. This CDR3 spans 16 amino acids. The DNA of the CDR3 is TGCAGTGCTAGTTATTTGGGCCCCGGGGTCAAAAACATTCAGTACTTC. Residues: CSASYLGPGVKNIQYF.

A few counts support this clonotype. V is TRBV12-3 or TRBV12-4 and J is TRBJ2-1; 9 bases are a match to TRBD2. V dropped 8 bases and J dropped 6; count of bases not matched to a gene: 11. The CDR3 contains 15 residues. CDR3 coding DNA: TGTGCCAGCCGGACATTAGCGGGGGAACTCAATGAGCAGTTCTTC. Amino acid sequence: CASRTLAGELNEQFF.

On this clonotype itself: This may be a read error: a much more frequent sequence differs by one nucleotide. The chain couples TRBV3-1 to TRBJ2-5, with D unclear. With 3 bases removed from V and 11 bases from J, the gap between germline ends came to 19 bases. There are 14 residues in the CDR3. CDR1 LGHDT and CDR2 YNNKEL come from the germline V gene (reference sequence). The CDR3 loop is CASSQEYAPNEQYF. For the CDR3, the DNA is TGTGCCAGCAGCCAGGAATACGCTCCCAATGAGCAGTACTTC.

This clonotype occurred a few times. The V and J genes are TRBV12-3 or TRBV12-4 and TRBJ2-1; 10 nucleotides match TRBD2. Trimming cost V 2 bases and J 6 bases; bases outside gene matches: 4. The CDR3 totals 15 residues. The CDR3 region is CASSLSSGGANEQFF. In DNA, the CDR3 is TGTGCCAGCAGTTTATCAAGCGGGGGGGCCAATGAGCAGTTCTTC.

The chain has TRBV12-3 or TRBV12-4 and TRBJ1-2, with TRBD1 identical over 9 bases. CDR3 length equals 17 residues. V trimming: 4 bases; J trimming: 2 bases; junction bases outside the gene matches: 11. CDR3 residues: CASSSSGRGQGNYGYTF. Here the CDR3 DNA reads TGTGCCAGCAGTTCCTCCGGGCGGGGACAGGGAAACTATGGCTACACCTTC.

The rearrangement uses TRBV7-3 and TRBJ2-2; D not certain. Looked up from germline, CDR1 is SGHTA and CDR2 is FQGTGA. Between the trimmed V and J ends, which lost 6 bases and 8 bases, there was a span of 10 bases. The CDR3 consists of 12 residues. The CDR3 here is CASSVQSGELFF. The DNA for the CDR3 is TGTGCCAGCAGTGTTCAATCTGGGGAGCTGTTTTTT.

The chain combines TRBV7-8 with TRBJ2-7; the D is unclear. CDR1 is SGHVS and CDR2 is FQNEAQ in the germline V gene. Trimming left V 1 base short and J 2 bases short, with 12 bases between. There are 15 residues in the CDR3. The CDR3 sequence is CASSLDWGSPYEQYF. CDR3 in DNA: TGTGCCAGCAGCTTAGATTGGGGTTCCCCCTACGAGCAGTACTTC.

The rearrangement uses TRBV7-6 and TRBJ1-5; D remains unclear. Germline assignment: CDR1 SGHVS and CDR2 FNYEAQ. The length of the CDR3 is 13 residues. V shed 5 bases and J shed 10 bases, with 15 bases lying between them. CDR3 sequence: CASSLYLGNPQHF. The CDR3 nucleotides are TGTGCCAGCAGCCTTTATCTTGGGAATCCCCAGCATTTT.

This rearrangement joins TRBV5-4 to TRBJ2-2, with D maybe TRBD1 (5 bases). V was trimmed by 0 bases and J by 2 bases, leaving 8 bases between them. The CDR3 runs 15 residues. Germline lookup yields CDR1 SGHNT and CDR2 YYREEE (reference sequence). The CDR3 spells CASSLDRFNTGELFF. Here the CDR3 DNA reads TGTGCCAGCAGCTTGGACAGGTTTAACACCGGGGAGCTGTTTTTT.

The J gene is TRBJ2-3, the V gene TRBV29-1, with D maybe TRBD2 (5 bases). V lost 5 bases, J lost 6 bases, and 18 bases lay in between. This CDR3 is built from 14 residues. Germline CDR1 SQVTM, CDR2 ANQGSEA. The CDR3 region has the DNA TGCAGCGTTAGGGCGAGGGTGGGATCGGATACGCAGTATTTT. This gives the protein CSVRARVGSDTQYF.

This chain links TRBV24-1 with TRBJ2-3; the D is unclear. The CDR3 extends over 13 amino acids. V lost 4 bases and J 4 bases, leaving 8 bases between the germline ends. Germline CDR1 reads KGHDR; CDR2 reads SFDVKD. The CDR3 here is CATSDPNPDTQYF. The CDR3 DNA reads as TGTGCCACCAGTGACCCTAATCCAGATACGCAGTATTTT.

V and J are TRBV9 and TRBJ1-1; perhaps TRBD1 as D (6 bases). V dropped 3 bases and J dropped 5 bases, with 8 bases sitting between them. This CDR3 is 12 amino acids long. From germline, CDR1 is SGDLS and CDR2 YYNGEE. The CDR3 DNA reads TGTGCCAGCAGCGCCAGGGGAACTGAAGCTTTCTTT. It specifies CASSARGTEAFF.

This clonotype was seen many times. The chain carries TRBV29-1 and TRBJ2-1; TRBD2 might be the D (6 bases). Germline CDR1 reads SQVTM; CDR2 reads ANQGSEA. The V gene lost 5 bases and the J gene lost 0 bases, with 20 bases spanning the gap. This CDR3 comprises 17 residues. The CDR3 sequence: CSVSNMKLGGSYNEQFF. CDR3 in DNA: TGCAGCGTTTCTAATATGAAACTGGGGGGCTCCTACAATGAGCAGTTCTTC.

The sample holds one count of this clonotype. The V and J genes are TRBV12-3 or TRBV12-4 and TRBJ1-2; 7 nucleotides match TRBD1. The CDR3 runs 17 residues. The trim removed 5 bases at V and 6 bases at J, leaving 18 bases unmatched. The CDR3 protein is CASSQYGKTDRIDGYTF. The CDR3 nucleotides are TGTGCCAGCAGTCAATACGGGAAAACGGACAGGATAGATGGCTACACCTTC.

As concerns this clonotype: A much larger clone lies one base from this, so it may be a read error. V gene TRBV5-1 combines with J gene TRBJ2-7; 7 positions agree with TRBD1. The ends lost 5 bases at V and 7 bases at J; junction bases unmatched: 15. Germline lookup yields CDR1 SGHRS and CDR2 YFSETQ. The CDR3 spans 15 residues. The CDR3: CASRFDREGYNEQYF. The CDR3 nucleotides are TGCGCCAGCAGATTCGACAGGGAAGGCTACAATGAGCAGTACTTC. Filled out from reference TRBV5-1 and TRBJ2-7, the complete variable domain reads KAGVTQTPRYLIKTRGQQVTLSCSPISGHRSVSWYQQTPGQGLQFLFEYFSETQRNKGNFPGRFSGRQFSNSRSEMNVSTLELGDSALYLCASRFDREGYNEQYFGPGTRLTVT.

The chain couples TRBV20-1 to TRBJ1-5; the D is unclear. V lost 5 bases and J lost 4, with 15 bases in between. This CDR3 region has 14 residues. Germline V lookup: CDR1 DFQATT, CDR2 SNEGSKA (reference sequence). The CDR3 sequence: CSAAGRTENQPQHF. CDR3 nucleotides: TGCAGTGCTGCAGGACGGACTGAAAATCAGCCCCAGCATTTT.

A few counts support this clonotype. The CDR3 DNA is TGCGCCAGCAGCCAAGAAGTGACCTTGACAGGCCACAATTCACCCCTCCACTTT. It is translated as CASSQEVTLTGHNSPLHF. J is TRBJ1-6 and V is TRBV4-1; tentative D call: TRBD1 (6 bases). V lost 0 bases and J lost 7, with 19 bases in between. This CDR3 comprises 18 residues. Germline CDR1 is MGHRA and CDR2 is YSYEKL.